This T cell receptor (beta chain) derives from a study of CD8 T cells in ankylosing spondylitis. V was cut by 1 base and J by 2 bases, with 11 bases left in between. The V gene's germline CDR1 is SGHAT and CDR2 FQDESV (reference sequence). The CDR3 extends over 15 amino acids. Study results and caveats: A motif in TCR beta, a set of fewer than ten highly homologous variants, appeared characteristic of ankylosing spondylitis blood. Reported data indicate significant enrichment of disease-linked clones within matched ankylosing spondylitis synovial fluid.

Quantitative 5'-RACE with molecular barcodes generated TCR beta libraries. From the 5' RACE reads, TCRdb called clonotypes with MiXCR, one entry per CDR3 protein. The sample lists roughly 230,000 distinct CDR3 sequences, 10% occurring once. This clonotype appeared many times. As yet, its antigen is unknown. V and J are TRBV11-1 and TRBJ1-2; tentative D call: TRBD1 (6 bases). The sequenced sample consisted of blood, either unsorted or a sorted T cell fraction (not recorded which). The source is a male donor with ankylosing spondylitis or in good health (not recorded which). CDR3 DNA: TGTGCCAGCAGCTTAGGGGGGGCGCGGAACTATGGCTACACCTTC. This codes for CASSLGGARNYGYTF.